These 14 T cell receptor beta chains originate from one sample sequenced in a study of vaccination effects on CD4 cells after COVID-19. These receptors lack a known antigen. Antigen-specific CD4+ T cells expanded by the ViraFEST assay with viral peptide pools were then sequenced. An approximately 10-day culture period preceded the isolation of CD4+ T cells. Infection dated between March and December 2020, before the Alpha, Beta and Delta variants reached the United States. Generated by immunoSEQ multiplex PCR, the TCRdb table keeps only in-frame clones and is missing some. The profile shows 42,000 or so clones, about three quarters of them singletons. The input for sequencing was CD4+ T cells from PBMCs cultured with a peptide pool, taken before COVID-19 vaccination. Receptor source: a human donor who had a prior SARS-CoV-2 infection.

The rearrangement links TRBV12-3 or TRBV12-4 to TRBJ1-1; D not certain. The CDR3 has 12 residues. V lost 1 base and J lost 7, with 7 bases in between. The CDR3 spells CASSLVGYEAFF. The CDR3 DNA reads as TGTGCCAGCAGTTTAGTGGGGTATGAAGCTTTCTTT.

The chain is built from TRBV3-1 (or the pseudogene TRBV3-2) and TRBJ1-2; a weak D match, TRBD1 (5 bases). This CDR3 has 14 residues. Trimming removed 1 base from V and 4 bases from J, with 10 bases in between. Germline CDR1 reads LGHDT; CDR2 reads YNNKEL (reference sequence). The CDR3: CASSQGGKPYGYTF. The CDR3 DNA sequence: TGTGCCAGCAGCCAAGGGGGGAAACCCTATGGCTACACCTTC.

The chain carries TRBV9 and TRBJ1-2; possible D gene TRBD1, 5 bases. This CDR3 contains 16 residues. Germline V lookup: CDR1 SGDLS, CDR2 YYNGEE. The V and J ends lost 2 bases and 4 bases respectively, with 18 bases between them. The CDR3 DNA is TGTGCCAGCAGCGTGGGGCAGTCCCAAACGGGCTATGGCTACACCTTC. Translating it yields CASSVGQSQTGYGYTF.

J is TRBJ1-6 and V is TRBV5-1, with TRBD1 matching 7 bases. The CDR3 consists of 13 residues. The germline CDR1 and CDR2 sequences are SGHRS and YFSETQ. Trimming removed 3 bases from V and 8 bases from J; junction bases left unmatched: 2. CDR3 in amino acids: CASSWTGDSPLHF. CDR3 sequence (DNA): TGCGCCAGCAGCTGGACAGGTGATTCACCCCTCCACTTT.

This clone was picked up a small number of times. Other DNA sequences from this sample encode an identical CDR3 as well. This rearrangement joins TRBV5-6 to TRBJ1-5; D remains ambiguous. Trimming left V 4 bases short and J 1 base short, with 3 bases between. The germline V gene has CDR1 SGHDT and CDR2 YYEEEE. The CDR3 consists of 12 residues. CDR3 sequence: CASSLSNQPQHF. CDR3 in DNA: TGTGCCAGCAGCCTAAGCAATCAGCCCCAGCATTTT.

In its sample, this clone was seen a few times. The chain recombines TRBV11-3 with TRBJ2-5; D not certain. This CDR3 spans 13 amino acids. Germline V gene lookup returns CDR1 SGHNT and CDR2 YENEEA. V was shortened by 5 bases and J by 4 bases, with 11 bases between the two germline ends. The CDR3 here is CASSHRDGETQYF. The DNA for the CDR3 is TGTGCCAGCAGCCATCGTGACGGAGAGACCCAGTACTTC.

This clone was recorded a few times. CDR3 in DNA: TGCGCCAGCAGCTTGGAACAGGCCAATAATTCACCCCTCCACTTT. It yields the protein CASSLEQANNSPLHF. The chain uses TRBV5-1 and TRBJ1-6; a weak D match, TRBD1 (5 bases). V lost 0 bases and J 5 bases, leaving 9 bases between the germline ends. The CDR3 runs 15 residues. The germline CDR1 and CDR2 sequences are SGHRS and YFSETQ.

This chain links TRBV13 with TRBJ2-3, with no clear D. V was trimmed by 2 bases and J by 2 bases, leaving 14 bases between them. This CDR3 has 16 amino acids. CDR1 is PRHDT and CDR2 is FYEKMQ in the germline V gene (reference sequence). DNA for the CDR3: TGTGCCAGCAGCTTACGCCCTAGACCCCCCACAGATACGCAGTATTTT. This codes for CASSLRPRPPTDTQYF.

V usage is TRBV6-5 and J usage is TRBJ2-1; no clear D. CDR1 is MNHEY, CDR2 SVGAGI, per germline. The CDR3 spans 14 residues. V lost 0 bases and J 5 bases, leaving 8 bases between the germline ends. As DNA, the CDR3 is TGTGCCAGCAGTTACTCGAATTCAGACAATGAGCAGTTCTTC. Translated, it gives CASSYSNSDNEQFF.

The V and J genes are TRBV4-3 and TRBJ2-5; TRBD1 matches 10 bases. CDR1 is LGHNA, CDR2 YSLEER, per germline. Trimming removed 4 bases from V and 2 bases from J; junction bases left unmatched: 4. The CDR3 loop spans 15 amino acids. The CDR3 sequence is CASSRVGQGQETQYF. In nucleotides, the CDR3 is TGCGCCAGCAGCCGAGTGGGACAGGGGCAAGAGACCCAGTACTTC.

The chain recombines TRBV4-1 with TRBJ2-2; TRBD1 might be the D (6 bases). The germline V gene has CDR1 MGHRA and CDR2 YSYEKL. The CDR3 extends over 17 amino acids. V lost 1 base, J lost 3 bases, and 15 bases lay in between. CDR3 DNA: TGCGCCAGCAGCCAAGTGATGACCAGGGGATACACCGGGGAGCTGTTTTTT. It encodes CASSQVMTRGYTGELFF.

The V gene is TRBV30, the J gene TRBJ1-4, with D tentatively TRBD1 (6 bases). Germline lookup yields CDR1 GTSNPN and CDR2 SVGIG (reference sequence). The germline V and J ends were trimmed by 1 base and 3 bases, with 15 bases remaining between them. The CDR3 length is 16 residues. CDR3 nucleotides: TGTGCCTGGAGTGCAACAGGGTTTTTAGCTAATGAAAAACTGTTTTTT. Protein product: CAWSATGFLANEKLFF.

The chain employs TRBV24-1 and TRBJ2-1, with 8 nucleotides matching TRBD1. CDR1 KGHDR and CDR2 SFDVKD come from the germline V gene. There are 15 residues in the CDR3. V trimming: 5 bases; J trimming: 3 bases; junction bases outside the gene matches: 5. CDR3 sequence reads: CATSGGRGRYNEQFF. The CDR3 region has the DNA TGTGCCACCAGTGGGGGCAGGGGGCGCTACAATGAGCAGTTCTTC.

The genes are TRBV7-2 and TRBJ1-2; no clear D gene. V lost 0 bases to trimming and J lost 6 bases, with 14 bases between them. CDR1 and CDR2 (germline): SGHTA, FQGNSA. The CDR3 length is 15 residues. The CDR3 is CASSLASRLWDGYTF. The CDR3 nucleotides read TGTGCCAGCAGCTTAGCGTCCAGGTTGTGGGATGGCTACACCTTC.